This T cell receptor (beta chain) was captured in a study of blood T cell repertoires in COVID-19. As for the study in general: Samples of COVID-19 (acute and convalescent) were obtained from the United States, Italy and Spain. PBMCs, B-cell-depleted T cells, or T cells were the source of the cDNA or gDNA that made up the material.

The CDR3 has 16 amino acids. In the original workflow: Amplification of reference gene primers provided the estimated nucleated cell counts. TCRdb keeps only in-frame clones here, not all; method: immunoSEQ multiplex PCR. The V and J calls and clone size come from that table; D and trimming were worked out from the DNA. The repertoire holds about 74,000 clones, with roughly 85% as singletons. The sequence derives from a man between 45 and 60 years old with acute or convalescent COVID-19. V usage is TRBV1 and J usage is TRBJ1-5. TRBV1 is designated a pseudogene. The sample consisted of peripheral blood. CDR3 coding DNA: TGCACCAGCAGTAGCCGGGAACCTTATAGCAATCAGCCCCAGCATTTT. This sequence encodes CTSSSREPYSNQPQHF.